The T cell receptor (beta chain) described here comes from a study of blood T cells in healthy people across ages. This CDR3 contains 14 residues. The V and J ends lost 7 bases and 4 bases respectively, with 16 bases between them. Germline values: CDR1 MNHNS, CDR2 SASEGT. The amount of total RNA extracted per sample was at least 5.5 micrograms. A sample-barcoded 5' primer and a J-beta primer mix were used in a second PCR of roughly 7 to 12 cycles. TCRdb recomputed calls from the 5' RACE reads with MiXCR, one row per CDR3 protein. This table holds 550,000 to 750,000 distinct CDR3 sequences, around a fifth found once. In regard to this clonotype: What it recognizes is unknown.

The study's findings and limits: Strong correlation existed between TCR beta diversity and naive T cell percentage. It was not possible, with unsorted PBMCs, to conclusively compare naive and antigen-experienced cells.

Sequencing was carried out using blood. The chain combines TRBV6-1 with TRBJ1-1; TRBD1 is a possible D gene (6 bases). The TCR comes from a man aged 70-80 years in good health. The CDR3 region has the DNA TGTGCCAGCATTTTCACGGACAGCTCCACTGAAGCTTTCTTT. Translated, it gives CASIFTDSSTEAFF.